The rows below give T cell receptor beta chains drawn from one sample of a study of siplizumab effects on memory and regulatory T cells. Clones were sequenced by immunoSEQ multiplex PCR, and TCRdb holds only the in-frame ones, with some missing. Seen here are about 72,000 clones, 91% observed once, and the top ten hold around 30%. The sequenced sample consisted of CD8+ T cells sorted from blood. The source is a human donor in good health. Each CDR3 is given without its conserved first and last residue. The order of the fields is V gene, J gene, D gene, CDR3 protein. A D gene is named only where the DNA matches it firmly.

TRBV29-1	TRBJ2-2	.	SVPDTNTGELF
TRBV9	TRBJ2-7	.	ASSLFPGHIYEQY
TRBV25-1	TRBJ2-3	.	ASSGGAGALTDTQY
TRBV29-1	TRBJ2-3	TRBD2	SAWLGAGGPWNTQY
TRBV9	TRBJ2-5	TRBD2	ASSPLPGEGETQY
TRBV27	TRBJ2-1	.	ASSLLRNTYNEQF
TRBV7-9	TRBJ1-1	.	ASSLERTVMNTEAF
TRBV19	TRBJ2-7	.	ASAGRLSYEQY
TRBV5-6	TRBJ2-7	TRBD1	ASSGRDRGDEQY
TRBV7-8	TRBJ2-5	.	ASSPLLRQETQY
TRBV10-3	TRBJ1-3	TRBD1	AINRDREVGNTIY
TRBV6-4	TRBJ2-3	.	ASSDGLSTDTQY
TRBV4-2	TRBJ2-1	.	ASSQPMYNEQF
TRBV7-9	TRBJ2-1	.	ATMPPGGNINEQF
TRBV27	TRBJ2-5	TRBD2	ASSPGLEFGTQY
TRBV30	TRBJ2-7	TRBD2	AWSPLAGRDEQY
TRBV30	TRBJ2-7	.	AWVPGPGELVVGYEQY
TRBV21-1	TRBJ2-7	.	ASSKVAGEVEQY
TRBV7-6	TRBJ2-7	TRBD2	ASSLTSVHEQY
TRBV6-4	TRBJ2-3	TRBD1	ASSDSPQGAGTQY
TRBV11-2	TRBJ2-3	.	ASTPGWGGTDTQY
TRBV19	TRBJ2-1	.	ASSMDGGTHEQF
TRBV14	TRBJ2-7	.	ASSQGTESRAY
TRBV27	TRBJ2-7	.	ASSFGGTYEQY
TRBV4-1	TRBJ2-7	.	ASSHFWGFYEQY
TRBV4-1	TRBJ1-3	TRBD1	ASSQTTGVDTY
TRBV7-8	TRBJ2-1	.	ASSLVSWSYNEQF
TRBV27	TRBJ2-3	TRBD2	ASQRLADGTDTQY
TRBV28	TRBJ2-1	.	ASSSLTSYNEQF
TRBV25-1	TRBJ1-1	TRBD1	ASSNHRGTEAF
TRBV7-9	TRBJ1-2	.	ASSARQVVNYGYT
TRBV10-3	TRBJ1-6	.	AISVGTGYRPLH
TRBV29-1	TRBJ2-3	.	SVVFDTQY
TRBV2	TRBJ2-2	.	ASTYTTGWTGELF
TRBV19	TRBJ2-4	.	ASSMGSGLYKEAKNIQY
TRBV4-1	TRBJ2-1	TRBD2	ASSQAPGLAGEAYNEQF
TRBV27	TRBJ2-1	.	ASSLIGSGYRATPNEQF
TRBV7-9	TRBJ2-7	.	ASNQGLPEQY
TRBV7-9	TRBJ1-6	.	ASSLSGQLNSPLH
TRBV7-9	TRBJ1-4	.	ASSLAGVREKLF